These 4 T cell receptor beta chains originate from one sample sequenced in a study of a mutant IDH1 vaccine in newly diagnosed glioma. The data were produced by immunoSEQ multiplex PCR, yet TCRdb's version contains in-frame clones alone and is incomplete. The sample yields fewer than 65,000 clones, 75% to 85% seen once. Their recognized antigens are unknown. Sample time point: week 5, during vaccination. Every vaccine dose comprised 300 ug of mutant IDH1 20-mer peptide plus topical imiquimod. The sample in question was PBMCs, obtained from a glioma patient whose treatment included an IDH1 peptide vaccine. The receptors were gathered from a man aged 30 to 45 with glioma.

The chain links TRBV11-2 to TRBJ1-6, with D possibly TRBD1 on 6 matching bases. This CDR3 region has 14 residues. Germline CDR1 is SGHAT and CDR2 is FQNNGV. V was clipped by 1 base and J by 6 bases, with 7 bases between them. The CDR3 DNA reads TGTGCCAGCAGCTTAGGGACAGCTAATTCACCCCTCCACTTT. This encodes CASSLGTANSPLHF.

The rearrangement links TRBV29-1 to TRBJ1-4, with D possibly matching TRBD1 (5 bases). The CDR3 contains 11 residues. Germline CDR1 and CDR2: SQVTM and ANQGSEA. Trimming removed 4 bases at V and 8 bases at J, with 8 bases between. Here the CDR3 reads CSVAGGEKLFF. The CDR3, as DNA: TGCAGCGTTGCTGGGGGAGAAAAACTGTTTTTT.

The chain joins TRBV6-5 to TRBJ2-7, with 8 bases matching TRBD1. There are 14 residues in the CDR3. V was clipped by 6 bases and J by 5 bases; unmatched bases: 9. CDR1 is MNHEY and CDR2 is SVGAGI in the germline V gene. The CDR3 DNA follows: TGTGCCAGCAGCTTGGACAGGGTCCGCCACGAGCAGTACTTC. Protein product: CASSLDRVRHEQYF.

This clone occurred a few times. The chain is built from TRBV2 and TRBJ2-7; D might be TRBD1 (5 bases). V lost 6 bases and J lost 0, with 12 bases in between. The CDR3 length is 14 residues. Germline V gene lookup returns CDR1 SNHLY and CDR2 FYNNEI. The CDR3 spells CASRARQGSYEQYF. The CDR3 DNA reads TGTGCCAGCAGGGCCCGCCAGGGCTCCTACGAGCAGTACTTC.